Listed below are T cell receptor beta chains from one sample, sequenced in a study of shared clonotypes between healthy human individuals. Libraries were prepared by immunoSEQ multiplex PCR; TCRdb keeps only in-frame clonotypes and omits some of them. The table records roughly 1,000,000 clones, 75% to 80% of them present only once. The sequencing input was memory CD4+ T cells from PBMCs. The receptors come from a man between 18 and 35 years old in good health. Some clones in this sample may be carry-over from other donors' samples. Both conserved end residues are part of each CDR3. The order of the fields is clone size, V gene, J gene, D gene, CDR3 DNA, CDR3 protein. A D gene is named only where the DNA matches it firmly. Not every row has a clone size; where given, it reads once, few, many or a size class.

>-|TRBV27|TRBJ2-1|-
TGTGCCAGCAGCAAACGACTAACAGGTTCTTACAATGAGCAGTTCTTC
CASSKRLTGSYNEQFF
>-|TRBV6-5|TRBJ1-1|TRBD1
TGTGCCAGCGGCTACCAAACAGGGGCTGAAGCTTTCTTT
CASGYQTGAEAFF
>-|TRBV4-2|TRBJ2-1|TRBD2
TGTGCCAGCAGCCAGGACGTACTAGCGGGGCTTACAAATGAGCAGTTCTTC
CASSQDVLAGLTNEQFF
>few|TRBV6-6|TRBJ2-5|-
TGTGCCAGCAGCCGCCCGACTCTTCGTCAAGAGACCCAGTACTTC
CASSRPTLRQETQYF
>-|TRBV7-6|TRBJ1-1|TRBD1
TGTGCCAGCAGCGTAACCGGGACAGGGTACACTGAAGCTTTCTTT
CASSVTGTGYTEAFF
>-|TRBV2|TRBJ1-2|-
TGTGCCAGCAGTGACCCCAGGGGTGGCTATGGCTACACCTTC
CASSDPRGGYGYTF
>-|TRBV15|TRBJ2-3|-
TGTGCCACCAGCAGAGATCCGCGGACCCGAAGAAGCACAGATACGCAGTATTTT
CATSRDPRTRRSTDTQYF
>-|TRBV20-1|TRBJ2-7|-
TGCAGTGCTGCCGGTGTGGGGGAGCAGTACTTC
CSAAGVGEQYF
>-|TRBV5-1|TRBJ2-1|TRBD2
TGCGCCAGCAGCTTCTGGACTAGCGGGACTGGCAGCTCCTACAATGAGCAGTTCTTC
CASSFWTSGTGSSYNEQFF
>-|TRBV7-2|TRBJ1-4|-
TGTGCCAGCAGCCCCCTGGTATCATTTGAAAAACTGTTTTTT
CASSPLVSFEKLFF
>-|TRBV7-6|TRBJ2-7|TRBD1
TGTGCCAGCAGCCTCAACGACGGGACAGGACCCTACGAGCAGTACTTC
CASSLNDGTGPYEQYF
>-|TRBV5-1|TRBJ2-7|-
TGCGCCAGCAGCTTAGGCTCCAGAGGTTCCTACGAGCAGTACTTC
CASSLGSRGSYEQYF
>-|TRBV5-4|TRBJ1-2|-
TGTGCCAGCAGCTTTGCAGGGGAAGCTAACTATGGCTACACCTTC
CASSFAGEANYGYTF
>once|TRBV30|TRBJ2-5|-
TGTGCCTGGAGTGTAAGCTGGGGCAGAGAACAAGAGACCCAGTACTTC
CAWSVSWGREQETQYF
>-|TRBV10-3|TRBJ2-3|TRBD2
TGTGCCATCAGTGAGAGACTAGCGGGGGCAGATACGCAGTATTTT
CAISERLAGADTQYF
>-|TRBV28|TRBJ1-1|TRBD1
TGTGCCAGCGGGCATCCCGACAGGGGAGCGAACACTGAAGCTTTCTTT
CASGHPDRGANTEAFF
>few|TRBV9|TRBJ2-2|TRBD2
TGTGCCAGCAGCGCTGGGACTAGCGGGAACACCGGGGAGCTGTTTTTT
CASSAGTSGNTGELFF
>-|TRBV28|TRBJ2-7|-
TGTGCCAGTGGCGGGCGGGCCGGCCTCTACGAGCAGTACTTC
CASGGRAGLYEQYF
>-|TRBV9|TRBJ1-1|-
TGTGCCAGCAGCGCCCTGTCGGTCATGAACACTGAAGCTTTCTTT
CASSALSVMNTEAFF
>-|TRBV7-9|TRBJ1-3|TRBD1
TGTGCCAGCAGCCCCCACCGGGACAGGGGAGGGAGTTCTGGAAACACCATATATTTT
CASSPHRDRGGSSGNTIYF
>-|TRBV5-1|TRBJ1-4|-
TGCGCCAGCTTGCGGGCCCCGGGGGGAGATGAAAAACTGTTTTTT
CASLRAPGGDEKLFF
>-|TRBV7-3|TRBJ2-1|-
TGTGCCAGCAGCCCGGGCCTTTCCCCCAATGAGCAGTTCTTC
CASSPGLSPNEQFF
>once|TRBV11-1|TRBJ2-2|-
TGTGCCAGCAGCTCTGGGGGATCGGTCACCGGGGAGCTGTTTTTT
CASSSGGSVTGELFF
>few|TRBV19|TRBJ1-1|-
TGTGCCAGTTTTTCGACCCTAACCGGCACTGAAGCTTTCTTT
CASFSTLTGTEAFF
>-|TRBV28|TRBJ1-2|TRBD1
TGTGCCAGCAGTACATTTGCGGGACAGGGCGGCGGCTACACCTTC
CASSTFAGQGGGYTF
>-|TRBV2|TRBJ1-3|-
TGTGCCAGCAGTGACCAACTCTCTGGAAACACCATATATTTT
CASSDQLSGNTIYF
>-|TRBV5-1|TRBJ2-5|-
TGCGCCAGCAGCTTGGTTTTAGGGGGGGAGACCCAGTACTTC
CASSLVLGGETQYF
>-|TRBV19|TRBJ2-1|-
TGTGCCAGTAGTCCCCGGCCTGGCTGGGGCCTCTACAATGAGCAGTTCTTC
CASSPRPGWGLYNEQFF
>-|TRBV9|TRBJ2-1|-
TGTGCCAGCAGCCGGGACCCTCTTAGCTCCTACAATGAGCAGTTCTTC
CASSRDPLSSYNEQFF
>-|TRBV6-6|TRBJ1-2|-
TGTGCCAGCAGCTCGGAGTCCACATATGGCTACACCTTC
CASSSESTYGYTF
>-|TRBV6-5|TRBJ1-2|-
TGTGCCAGCAGCCGAGGTACCGGGGGTGGCTACACCTTC
CASSRGTGGGYTF
>-|TRBV15|TRBJ2-1|TRBD2
TGTGCCACCAGCAGAGCCGGCCTAGCGGGATACAATGAGCAGTTCTTC
CATSRAGLAGYNEQFF
>-|TRBV5-1|TRBJ1-1|TRBD1
TGCGCCAGCAGCTTAGGACAGGGTGAAGCTTTCTTT
CASSLGQGEAFF
>few|TRBV19|TRBJ1-5|-
TGTGCCAGTTACGAGGGACGGATTAGCAATCAGCCCCAGCATTTT
CASYEGRISNQPQHF
>once|TRBV30|TRBJ2-5|-
TGTGCCTGGAGCGAGGGGAGGGAGACCCAGTACTTC
CAWSEGRETQYF
>many|TRBV6-5|TRBJ1-5|-
TGTGCCAGCAGTCGCGGATACATTAGCAATCAGCCCCAGCATTTT
CASSRGYISNQPQHF
>-|TRBV2|TRBJ1-2|-
TGTGCCAGCACCCTCCAGGGGCCTGCCTATGGCTACACCTTC
CASTLQGPAYGYTF
>-|TRBV19|TRBJ1-5|-
TGTGCCAGTAGCACCCGGCATGGGGGGGCAGGCCAGCCCCAGCATTTT
CASSTRHGGAGQPQHF
>once|TRBV5-1|TRBJ1-4|-
TGCGCCAGCAGCGTGACAGGTACAACTAATGAAAAACTGTTTTTT
CASSVTGTTNEKLFF
>-|TRBV19|TRBJ1-5|TRBD1
TGTGCCAGTAGTGCGCGCAACAGGGGAGGTAGTGGGCCCCAGCATTTT
CASSARNRGGSGPQHF
>-|TRBV4-3|TRBJ2-2|TRBD1
TGCGCCAGCAGCCAGGCCGGACAGGGGTTAGGCGGGGAGCTGTTTTTT
CASSQAGQGLGGELFF
>-|TRBV5-8|TRBJ2-5|TRBD1
TGTGCCAGCAGCTTGAGAGCCTCCGGACAGGGCTTCCAAGAGACCCAGTACTTC
CASSLRASGQGFQETQYF
>-|TRBV28|TRBJ2-7|-
TGTGCCAGCAGCCAAACCGGGCCCGGGCCCTACGAGCAGTACTTC
CASSQTGPGPYEQYF
>-|TRBV2|TRBJ1-2|-
TGTGCCAGCAGGCCCCAGGGAGGGAGTGGCTACGGCTACACCTTC
CASRPQGGSGYGYTF
>-|TRBV25-1|TRBJ1-3|-
TGTGCCAGCAGTGCCACATACTCTGGAAACACCATATATTTT
CASSATYSGNTIYF
>-|TRBV6-1|TRBJ2-3|TRBD2
TGTGCCAGCAGAGGACTAGCGGATCCCACAGATACGCAGTATTTT
CASRGLADPTDTQYF
>-|TRBV5-4|TRBJ2-2|-
TGTGCCAGCAGCCCAGTGGTCACCGGGGAGCTGTTTTTT
CASSPVVTGELFF
>-|TRBV6-6|TRBJ2-5|TRBD1
TGTGCCAGCAGTCGTTCCGGGACAGAAGAGACCCAGTACTTC
CASSRSGTEETQYF
>-|TRBV5-1|TRBJ2-2|-
TGCGCCAGCAGGAGACTAACGAACACCGGGGAGCTGTTTTTT
CASRRLTNTGELFF
>-|TRBV28|TRBJ1-4|TRBD1
TGTGCCAGCAGATCCACCGGGACAGGGGATGAAAAACTGTTTTTT
CASRSTGTGDEKLFF
>-|TRBV19|TRBJ2-3|TRBD1
TGTGCCAGTAGTGTACAGGGGGCTAGTTGGGATACGCAGTATTTT
CASSVQGASWDTQYF
>-|TRBV2|TRBJ2-7|TRBD2
TGTGCCAGCAGACGCACCCTAGCGGGAGAAGGCTACGAGCAGTACTTC
CASRRTLAGEGYEQYF